These 32 T cell receptor beta chains were all obtained from the same sample, sequenced in a study of T cells in Graves' hyperthyroidism and ophthalmopathy. Amplified regions were TCR beta CDR3 sequences from RNA transcripts. HTBI primers were the set used in a first-round RT-PCR of the TCR CDR3. TCRdb used MiXCR to reprocess the multiplex PCR reads, holding one entry per CDR3 protein. The sample contains about 600,000 distinct CDR3 sequences, approximately 15% of which appear only once. The sample taken for sequencing was blood. The receptor source for this set is a woman aged 45 to 65 with Graves' ophthalmopathy.

This clonotype has more than one count but fewer than ten. The V gene is TRBV4-3, the J gene TRBJ2-1; 9 bases align to TRBD2. J gave up 3 bases and V 4 bases, and 7 bases lay outside the gene matches. This CDR3 has 16 residues. The germline V gene encodes CDR1 LGHNA and CDR2 YSLEER. The CDR3: CASSPKREEHYNEQFF. In DNA, the CDR3 is TGCGCCAGCAGCCCAAAGCGGGAGGAACACTACAATGAGCAGTTCTTC.

The chain employs TRBV20-1 and TRBJ2-3; 9 bases match TRBD2. V lost 4 bases and J lost 5; bases outside the gene matches: 7. CDR3 size: 14 residues. Looked up from germline, CDR1 is DFQATT and CDR2 is SNEGSKA (reference sequence). DNA of the CDR3: TGCAGTGCTACGTTAGCGGGAGTAAGAGATACGCAGTATTTT. It codes for CSATLAGVRDTQYF.

The rearrangement links TRBV20-1 to TRBJ1-2, with a weak D call TRBD1 (6 bases). The V end lost 3 bases, the J end lost 0 bases, and 17 bases lay between the germline ends. The CDR3 sequence is 16 residues long. Germline-derived CDR1 and CDR2 are DFQATT and SNEGSKA (reference sequence). The CDR3 reads CSASQGRSHSNYGYTF. CDR3 nucleotides: TGCAGTGCTAGCCAGGGGAGGTCCCACTCTAACTATGGCTACACCTTC.

This clonotype has more than one count but fewer than ten. This chain joins TRBV28 and TRBJ1-6, with 7 bases that match TRBD1. This CDR3 has 15 residues. J gave up 2 bases and V 5 bases, and 3 bases lay outside the gene matches. Germline loops: CDR1 MDHEN, CDR2 SYDVKM. The CDR3 sequence: CASSTQGAYNSPLHF. The CDR3 DNA reads as TGTGCCAGCAGTACCCAGGGGGCCTATAATTCACCCCTCCACTTT.

This clonotype was seen a few times. The chain is built from TRBV9 and TRBJ2-1; TRBD2 matches 9 bases. Losses at the gene ends were 0 bases for V and 7 bases for J; bases not matched to a gene: 8. CDR1 and CDR2 (germline): SGDLS, YYNGEE. This CDR3 spans 16 amino acids. CDR3 protein: CASSVGGLAYGNEQFF. The CDR3 nucleotides read TGTGCCAGCAGCGTAGGGGGACTAGCCTACGGGAATGAGCAGTTCTTC.

This clonotype has a handful of counts. The genes are TRBV28 and TRBJ2-7; 9 bases are shared with TRBD2. Trimming took 6 bases from V and 7 from J; bases not matched to a gene: 7. The CDR3 has 13 amino acids. Germline V gene lookup returns CDR1 MDHEN and CDR2 SYDVKM. The DNA of the CDR3 is TGTGCCAGCAGAGGCGGGAGGGCCGGAGAGCAGTACTTC. Translating it yields CASRGGRAGEQYF.

This clonotype was seen many times. The chain combines TRBV20-1 with TRBJ2-5; D perhaps matches TRBD2 (6 bases). The germline V gene encodes CDR1 DFQATT and CDR2 SNEGSKA (reference sequence). The germline V and J ends were trimmed by 0 bases and 4 bases, with 12 bases remaining between them. The CDR3 extends over 14 amino acids. The CDR3 DNA reads as TGCAGTGCTAGAGATAGGAGGGGCTCAGAGACCCAGTACTTC. Amino acids: CSARDRRGSETQYF.

The table lists this clonotype with many counts. The V and J genes are TRBV29-1 and TRBJ1-2, with D perhaps TRBD1 (5 bases). This CDR3 comprises 13 residues. Germline CDR1 is SQVTM and CDR2 is ANQGSEA. Trimming removed 2 bases at V and 4 bases at J, with 11 bases between. This CDR3 is CSVELVGAYGYTF. In DNA, the CDR3 is TGCAGCGTTGAACTGGTAGGGGCCTATGGCTACACCTTC.

In this sample, this clonotype turned up a few times. The chain couples TRBV20-1 to TRBJ1-1; D may be TRBD1 (5 bases). This CDR3 comprises 14 residues. Per germline, CDR1 DFQATT and CDR2 SNEGSKA (reference sequence). V lost 4 bases and J 7 bases, leaving 19 bases between the germline ends. As DNA, the CDR3 is TGCAGTGCTATGGTACACAGGTCCAGGAGTGAAGCTTTCTTT. Protein sequence: CSAMVHRSRSEAFF.

A few counts support this clonotype. This chain links TRBV7-2 with TRBJ2-4; 15 bases map to TRBD2. Germline assignment: CDR1 SGHTA and CDR2 FQGNSA. V shed 4 bases and J 1 base; nucleotides not matched to a gene: 11. The CDR3 has 20 amino acids. CDR3 in amino acids: CASSSKPGLAGGGAKNIQYF. CDR3 in DNA: TGTGCCAGCAGCTCTAAACCGGGACTAGCGGGAGGAGGGGCCAAAAACATTCAGTACTTC.

J is TRBJ2-1 and V is TRBV6-1, with a possible D match to TRBD2 (5 bases). V shed 5 bases and J shed 8 bases, with 19 bases lying between them. CDR1 is MNHNS and CDR2 is SASEGT in the germline V gene. This CDR3 is built from 15 residues. The CDR3 here is CASSRTETTGYEQFF. The CDR3 nucleotides are TGTGCCAGCAGTCGGACGGAGACAACGGGGTATGAGCAGTTCTTC.

This clonotype was recorded many times. The genes are TRBV13 and TRBJ2-1; D is perhaps TRBD1 (6 bases). The V gene's germline CDR1 is PRHDT and CDR2 FYEKMQ (reference sequence). V was trimmed by 5 bases and J by 9 bases, leaving 14 bases between them. The CDR3 is 13 residues long. The DNA for the CDR3 is TGTGCCAGCAGCAACAGGGTTTTGGGTGAGCAGTTCTTC. Residues: CASSNRVLGEQFF.

Remarks on this clonotype: A clone one base away is much larger, so this may be a read error. The rearrangement uses TRBV28 and TRBJ1-5, with D hard to call. V lost 5 bases and J lost 6, with 5 bases in between. The V gene's germline CDR1 is MDHEN and CDR2 SYDVKM. The CDR3 extends over 11 amino acids. This CDR3 reads CASSIGQPQHF. CDR3 DNA: TGTGCCAGCAGTATTGGTCAGCCCCAGCATTTT.

This clonotype was seen many times. The chain has TRBV20-1 and TRBJ2-7, with 8 bases aligning to TRBD2. The CDR3 extends over 15 amino acids. Germline CDR1 is DFQATT and CDR2 is SNEGSKA (reference sequence). Trimming at V came to 3 bases and at J to 1 base, leaving 8 bases not matched to a gene. The DNA for the CDR3 is TGCAGTGCTAGTGCCAGCGGGAGTGGATCCTACGAGCAGTACTTC. Encoded protein: CSASASGSGSYEQYF.

This clonotype was seen many times. V gene TRBV29-1 combines with J gene TRBJ2-1, with 12 bases aligning to TRBD2. With V trimmed by 5 bases and J by 7 bases, 12 bases remained unmatched. The CDR3 is 16 amino acids. Germline loops: CDR1 SQVTM, CDR2 ANQGSEA. Here the CDR3 reads CSVNIGRLAGANEQFF. In DNA form, the CDR3 reads TGCAGCGTTAATATCGGGAGACTAGCGGGAGCGAATGAGCAGTTCTTC.

In its sample, this clonotype was seen a few times. The rearrangement links TRBV24-1 to TRBJ2-2; 8 bases are a match to TRBD2. The junction had 8 bases not matched to a gene; V was cut back by 11 bases and J by 4 bases. In germline, CDR1 is KGHDR, CDR2 SFDVKD. CDR3 length: 14 residues. CDR3 amino acids: CAIEGREATGELFF. CDR3 in DNA: TGTGCCATCGAAGGGCGGGAGGCCACCGGGGAGCTGTTTTTT.

This clonotype turned up a few times. This sequence joins TRBV28 and TRBJ1-1; D gene ambiguous. V lost 5 bases and J 5 bases, leaving 15 bases between the germline ends. Per germline, CDR1 MDHEN and CDR2 SYDVKM. The CDR3 totals 14 residues. Written as DNA, the CDR3 is TGTGCCAGCAGTAGTTGGTCGAGGCAAACTGAAGCTTTCTTT. Protein product: CASSSWSRQTEAFF.

At least ten counts were recorded for this clonotype. This chain links TRBV27 with TRBJ1-2; D remains ambiguous. CDR1 and CDR2 from the germline V gene are MNHEY and SMNVEV (reference sequence). The CDR3 consists of 15 residues. Trimming shortened V by 0 bases and J by 8 bases, and 16 bases separated the two germline ends. The CDR3 DNA reads as TGTGCCAGCAGTTTATCGGCCCCGGGAGGAAGGGGCTACACCTTC. The encoded protein is CASSLSAPGGRGYTF.

Comment on this clonotype: Since a much larger clone is just one base distant, this may be a read error. The V gene is TRBV6-1, the J gene TRBJ2-3; D call uncertain. Germline V gene sequence: CDR1 MNHNS, CDR2 SASEGT. This CDR3 region has 17 residues. The chain's CDR3 is CASSEEVWSSFTNTQYF. CDR3 in DNA: TGTGCCAGCAGTGAAGAGGTGTGGAGCTCGTTCACAAATACGCAGTATTTT.

The V and J genes are TRBV27 and TRBJ1-5; 7 bases map to TRBD1. The CDR3 totals 14 residues. The germline V gene encodes CDR1 MNHEY and CDR2 SMNVEV (reference sequence). V shed 5 bases and J 6 bases; nucleotides not matched to a gene: 7. CDR3 DNA sequence: TGTGCCAGCAGTCCCACAGGGGTGGCTCAGCCCCAGCATTTT. Residues: CASSPTGVAQPQHF.

The J gene is TRBJ2-2, the V gene TRBV20-1; D gene unclear. The CDR3 covers 13 residues. Germline CDR1 DFQATT, CDR2 SNEGSKA (reference sequence). Trimming took 5 bases from V and 0 from J, leaving 7 bases between them. CDR3 in DNA: TGCAGTGCTCAAATAGCGAACACCGGGGAGCTGTTTTTT. This gives the protein CSAQIANTGELFF.

This clonotype has a count of ten or more. The chain employs TRBV6-2 or TRBV6-3 and TRBJ2-7, with 8 positions matching TRBD2. CDR1 MNHEY and CDR2 SVGEGT come from the germline V gene. The J segment lost 3 bases and the V segment lost 4 bases, leaving 5 bases of the junction unmatched. CDR3 length: 14 amino acids. CDR3 nucleotide sequence: TGTGCCAGCAGTTTGGAACTAGCGGTCTACGAGCAGTACTTC. Its protein is CASSLELAVYEQYF.

This clonotype was found many times. This chain links TRBV7-3 with TRBJ2-3; D is uncertain. CDR1 is SGHTA and CDR2 is FQGTGA in the germline V gene. V lost 5 bases and J lost 2, with 11 bases in between. CDR3 length: 14 residues. The CDR3 DNA sequence: TGTGCCAGCAGCATGGACCGATACACAGATACGCAGTATTTT. Protein: CASSMDRYTDTQYF.

This clonotype has at least ten counts. V usage is TRBV20-1 and J usage is TRBJ2-3; 14 nucleotides line up with TRBD2. Unmatched junction bases numbered 14, after V lost 3 bases and J lost 3 bases. The length of the CDR3 is 19 residues. The germline V gene encodes CDR1 DFQATT and CDR2 SNEGSKA (reference sequence). The CDR3 spells CSASSGGTSGRKGTDTQYF. The CDR3 DNA reads as TGCAGTGCTAGTTCTGGGGGGACTAGCGGGAGAAAGGGGACAGATACGCAGTATTTT.

This clonotype came up many times. The chain is built from TRBV6-1 and TRBJ2-7; tentatively, D is TRBD2 (5 bases). The CDR3 runs 12 residues. CDR1 and CDR2 (germline): MNHNS, SASEGT. Trimming cost V 3 bases and J 3 bases, with 6 bases left between them. CDR3 amino acids: CASSDGLYEQYF. The CDR3 coding sequence is TGTGCCAGCAGTGACGGACTCTACGAGCAGTACTTC.

This clonotype was seen once. This could be a read error, since a much larger clone is one nucleotide away. The J gene is TRBJ1-5, the V gene TRBV7-2, with D unresolved. V shed 5 bases and J shed 6 bases, with 11 bases lying between them. Germline-derived CDR1 and CDR2 are SGHTA and FQGNSA. This CDR3 has 13 amino acids. DNA of the CDR3: TGTGCCAGCAGCCCGGGGAAGGGTCAGCCCCAGCATTTT. Amino acids: CASSPGKGQPQHF.

In this sample, this clonotype turned up many times. J is TRBJ2-3 and V is TRBV7-2, with unresolved D. Germline V gene sequence: CDR1 SGHTA, CDR2 FQGNSA. V gave up 4 bases and J gave up 4 bases, with 12 bases separating them. There are 14 residues in the CDR3. CDR3 in amino acids: CASSWRLVADTQYF. Written as DNA, the CDR3 is TGTGCCAGCAGCTGGAGACTGGTTGCAGATACGCAGTATTTT.

Comments on this clonotype: One base away lies a much larger clone, so this may be a sequencing read error. The chain couples TRBV7-2 to TRBJ2-7; D is unclear. The CDR3 contains 14 residues. The germline gives CDR1 SGHTA, CDR2 FQGNSA. The CDR3 DNA reads as TGTGCCAGCAGCTTATCAGGTACCTCCTACGAGCAGCACTTC. As protein: CASSLSGTSYEQHF.

This clonotype was seen a handful of times. V gene TRBV10-3 combines with J gene TRBJ2-3, with D uncertain. CDR1 is ENHRY and CDR2 is SYGVKD in the germline V gene. This CDR3 contains 14 residues. The ends were cut back, 4 bases at V and 0 bases at J, with 8 bases in the middle. In DNA, the CDR3 is TGTGCCATCAGTGGCGCGGCTAGCACAGATACGCAGTATTTT. This translates into CAISGAASTDTQYF.

The J gene is TRBJ2-1, the V gene TRBV20-1, with 8 bases fitting TRBD2. This CDR3 region has 14 residues. Germline CDR1 DFQATT, CDR2 SNEGSKA (reference sequence). J was trimmed by 6 bases and V by 1 base; bases with no gene match: 5. The CDR3 DNA is TGCAGTGCTAGAGGACTAGCGCGAATCAATGAGCAGTTCTTC. It yields the protein CSARGLARINEQFF.

The rearrangement uses TRBV24-1 and TRBJ2-2; D might be TRBD1 or TRBD2, each matching 5 bases. Trimming cost V 5 bases and J 5 bases, with 14 bases left between them. This CDR3 has 15 residues. Germline V gene sequence: CDR1 KGHDR, CDR2 SFDVKD. CDR3 nucleotide sequence: TGTGCCACCAGTGCTACGGGGCTCGGAACCGGGGAGCTGTTTTTT. It is translated as CATSATGLGTGELFF.

In its sample, this clonotype was seen many times. The V and J genes are TRBV20-1 and TRBJ1-5; D is possibly TRBD1 (6 bases). The length of the CDR3 is 13 residues. Trimming took 2 bases from V and 4 from J, leaving 9 bases between them. Germline V gives CDR1 DFQATT, CDR2 SNEGSKA (reference sequence). The chain's CDR3 is CSARQDSNQPQHF. The DNA for the CDR3 is TGCAGTGCTAGACAGGACAGTAATCAGCCCCAGCATTTT.